The present entry profiles one TCR beta chain with its context. Its target is not known. Ophthalmopathy donors' eye disease showed moderate-to-severe activity, CAS of at least 3, NOSPECS of at least 4 and duration under 3 months. The data are from a study of Graves' ophthalmopathy and Graves' hyperthyroidism. Background on the study: Before any treatment, peripheral blood was taken at the initial diagnosis.

Study conclusions and caveats: At around 68% sensitivity and about 72% specificity, the model predicted progression of the ophthalmopathy.

RNA transcripts provided the template for amplifying TCR beta CDR3 regions. First-round RT-PCR relied on HTBI primers, and a second-round multiplex PCR came next. MiXCR, run by TCRdb on the multiplex PCR reads, gives a single entry per CDR3 protein. This table holds around 600,000 distinct CDR3 sequences, about two fifths found once. Trimming stripped 9 bases from V and 5 bases from J, with 13 bases between. Germline assignment: CDR1 LNHDA and CDR2 SQIVND (reference sequence). CDR3 length: 13 residues. The sequencing sample was made of peripheral blood. The receptor was derived from an adult man with Graves' ophthalmopathy. V usage is TRBV19 and J usage is TRBJ2-2; D is undetermined. This chain's CDR3 is CASKRVETGELFF. The CDR3 DNA is TGTGCCAGCAAAAGGGTCGAAACCGGGGAGCTGTTTTTT.